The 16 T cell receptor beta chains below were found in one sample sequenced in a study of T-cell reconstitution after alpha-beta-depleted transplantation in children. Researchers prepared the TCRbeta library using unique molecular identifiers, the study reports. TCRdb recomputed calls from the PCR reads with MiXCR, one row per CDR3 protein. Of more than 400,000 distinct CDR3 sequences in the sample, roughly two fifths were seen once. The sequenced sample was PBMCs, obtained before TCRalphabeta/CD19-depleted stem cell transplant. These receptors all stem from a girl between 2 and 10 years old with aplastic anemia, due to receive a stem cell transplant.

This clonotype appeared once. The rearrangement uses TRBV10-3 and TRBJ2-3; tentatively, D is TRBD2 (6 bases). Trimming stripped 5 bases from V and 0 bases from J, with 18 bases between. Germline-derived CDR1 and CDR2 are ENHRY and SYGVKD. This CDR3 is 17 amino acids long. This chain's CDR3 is CAISQFGGLKSTDTQYF. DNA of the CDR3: TGTGCCATCAGTCAGTTCGGGGGTTTAAAGAGCACAGATACGCAGTATTTT.

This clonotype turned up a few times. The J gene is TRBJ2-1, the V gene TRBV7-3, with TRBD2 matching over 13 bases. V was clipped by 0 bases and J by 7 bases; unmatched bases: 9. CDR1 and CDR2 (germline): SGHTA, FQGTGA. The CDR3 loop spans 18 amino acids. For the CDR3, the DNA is TGTGCCAGCAGCTTAACGAGCAGGACTAGCGGGAGAGGTAATGAGCAGTTCTTC. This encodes CASSLTSRTSGRGNEQFF.

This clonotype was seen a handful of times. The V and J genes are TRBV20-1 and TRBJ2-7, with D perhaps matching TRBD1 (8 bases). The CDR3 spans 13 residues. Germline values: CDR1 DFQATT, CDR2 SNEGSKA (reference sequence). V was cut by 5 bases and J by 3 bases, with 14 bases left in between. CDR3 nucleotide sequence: TGCAGTGCTCGGACAGGGAGGGACTACGAGCAGTACTTC. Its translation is CSARTGRDYEQYF.

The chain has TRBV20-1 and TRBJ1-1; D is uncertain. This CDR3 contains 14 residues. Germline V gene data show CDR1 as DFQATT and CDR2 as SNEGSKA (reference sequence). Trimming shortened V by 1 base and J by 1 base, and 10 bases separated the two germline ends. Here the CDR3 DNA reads TGCAGTGCTAGAGTAAGGGAGGGGAACACTGAAGCTTTCTTT. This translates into CSARVREGNTEAFF.

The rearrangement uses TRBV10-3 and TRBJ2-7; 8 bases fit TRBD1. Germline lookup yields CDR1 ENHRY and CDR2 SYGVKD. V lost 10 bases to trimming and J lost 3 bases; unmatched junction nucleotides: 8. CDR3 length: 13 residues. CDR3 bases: TGTGCCAACGGGGTGGGGACAGGCTACGAGCAGTACTTC. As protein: CANGVGTGYEQYF.

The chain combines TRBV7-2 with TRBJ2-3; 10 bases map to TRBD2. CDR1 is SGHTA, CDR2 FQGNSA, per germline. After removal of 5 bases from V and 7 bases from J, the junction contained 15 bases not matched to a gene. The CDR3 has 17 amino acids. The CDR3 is CASSPHIPGLALNTQYF. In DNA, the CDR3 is TGTGCCAGCAGCCCACACATCCCGGGACTAGCGTTAAATACGCAGTATTTT.

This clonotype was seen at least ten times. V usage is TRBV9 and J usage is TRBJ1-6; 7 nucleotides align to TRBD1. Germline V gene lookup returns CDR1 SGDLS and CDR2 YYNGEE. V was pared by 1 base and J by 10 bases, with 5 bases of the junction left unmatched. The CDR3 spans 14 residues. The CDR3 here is CASSVQGGSSPLHF. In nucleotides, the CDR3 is TGTGCCAGCAGCGTACAGGGGGGTAGCTCACCCCTCCACTTT.

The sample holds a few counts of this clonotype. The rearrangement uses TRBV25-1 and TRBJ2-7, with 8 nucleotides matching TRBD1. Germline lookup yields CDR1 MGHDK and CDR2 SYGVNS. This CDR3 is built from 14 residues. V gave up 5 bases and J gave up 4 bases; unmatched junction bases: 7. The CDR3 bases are TGTGCCAGCAGTCCCTCGAGACAGGGGTACGAGCAGTACTTC. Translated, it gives CASSPSRQGYEQYF.

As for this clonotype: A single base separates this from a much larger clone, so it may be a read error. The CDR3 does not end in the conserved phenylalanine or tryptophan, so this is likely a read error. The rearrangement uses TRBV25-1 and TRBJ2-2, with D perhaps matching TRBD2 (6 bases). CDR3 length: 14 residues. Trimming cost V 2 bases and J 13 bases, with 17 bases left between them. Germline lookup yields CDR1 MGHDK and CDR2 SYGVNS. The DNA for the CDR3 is TGTGCCAGCAGTGAACTTGGCAAGCTGGGAGGGCTGTTTTCT. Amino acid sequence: CASSELGKLGGLFS.

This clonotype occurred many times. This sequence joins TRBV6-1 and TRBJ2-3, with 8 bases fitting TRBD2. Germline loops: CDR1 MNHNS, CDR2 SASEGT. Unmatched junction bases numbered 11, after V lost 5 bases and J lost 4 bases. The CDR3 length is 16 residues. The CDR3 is CASSHRSGRGADTQYF. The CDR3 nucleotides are TGTGCCAGCAGTCATAGAAGCGGGAGAGGAGCAGATACGCAGTATTTT.

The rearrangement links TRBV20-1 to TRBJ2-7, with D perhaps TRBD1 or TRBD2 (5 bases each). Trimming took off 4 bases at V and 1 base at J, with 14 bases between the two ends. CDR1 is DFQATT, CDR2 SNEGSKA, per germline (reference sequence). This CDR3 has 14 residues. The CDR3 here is CSATLGARSYEQYF. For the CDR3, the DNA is TGCAGTGCTACTCTCGGGGCTCGTTCCTACGAGCAGTACTTC.

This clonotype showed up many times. CDR3 region: CASSSDRTNEQFF. The CDR3 DNA follows: TGTGCCAGCAGCTCTGACAGGACGAATGAGCAGTTCTTC. The chain couples TRBV7-2 to TRBJ2-1, with D possibly TRBD1 on 6 matching bases. V lost 4 bases and J lost 7, with 11 bases in between. This CDR3 spans 13 amino acids. Germline loops: CDR1 SGHTA, CDR2 FQGNSA.

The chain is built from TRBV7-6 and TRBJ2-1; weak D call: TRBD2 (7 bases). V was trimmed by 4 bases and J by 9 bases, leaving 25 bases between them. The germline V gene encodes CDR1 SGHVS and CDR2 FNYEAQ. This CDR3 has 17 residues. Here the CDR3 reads CASSYSPTGTGGGEQFF. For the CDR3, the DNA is TGTGCCAGCAGCTATAGTCCTACAGGGACGGGGGGAGGTGAGCAGTTCTTC.

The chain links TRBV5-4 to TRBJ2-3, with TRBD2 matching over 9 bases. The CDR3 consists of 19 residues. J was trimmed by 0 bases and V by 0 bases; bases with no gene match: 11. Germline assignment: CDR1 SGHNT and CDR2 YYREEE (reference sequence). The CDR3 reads CASSLAVGSGGYSTDTQYF. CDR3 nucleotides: TGTGCCAGCAGCTTGGCCGTCGGTAGCGGGGGCTATAGCACAGATACGCAGTATTTT. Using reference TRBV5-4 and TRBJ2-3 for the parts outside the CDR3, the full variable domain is ETGVTQSPTHLIKTRGQQVTLRCSSQSGHNTVSWYQQALGQGPQFIFQYYREEENGRGNFPPRFSGLQFPNYSSELNVNALELDDSALYLCASSLAVGSGGYSTDTQYFGPGTRLTVL.

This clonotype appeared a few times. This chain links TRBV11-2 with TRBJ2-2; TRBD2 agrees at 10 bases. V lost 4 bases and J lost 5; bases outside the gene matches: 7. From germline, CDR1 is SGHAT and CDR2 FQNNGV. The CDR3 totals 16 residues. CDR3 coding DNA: TGTGCCAGCAGCTCTATCCTAGCGGGAGTTACCGGGGAGCTGTTTTTT. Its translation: CASSSILAGVTGELFF.

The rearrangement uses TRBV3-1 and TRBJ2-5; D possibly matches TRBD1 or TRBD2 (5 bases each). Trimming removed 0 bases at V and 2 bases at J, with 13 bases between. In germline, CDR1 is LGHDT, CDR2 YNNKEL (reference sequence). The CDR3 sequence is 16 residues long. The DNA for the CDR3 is TGTGCCAGCAGCCAAGACTACGGGACCCCACAAGAGACCCAGTACTTC. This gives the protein CASSQDYGTPQETQYF.